The 11 T cell receptor beta chains below were found in one sample sequenced in a study of cytomegalovirus exposure and HLA in healthy donors. PCR involved 60 Vbeta and 13 Jbeta primers. Produced via immunoSEQ multiplex PCR; TCRdb's table is partial and in-frame only. Altogether hundreds of thousands of clones are present, approximately 82% being singletons, with the ten largest covering 0.63%. The sample was PBMCs. The receptors were sampled from a man aged 18 to 35 in good health and CMV-seronegative.

This sequence joins TRBV30 and TRBJ2-1; D perhaps matches TRBD2 (6 bases). Germline assignment: CDR1 GTSNPN and CDR2 SVGIG (reference sequence). Trimming pared 3 bases from V and 3 bases from J, leaving 9 bases between. The CDR3 runs to 13 residues. The CDR3 is CAWRPDYYNEQFF. The DNA of the CDR3 is TGTGCCTGGAGGCCGGACTACTACAATGAGCAGTTCTTC.

The V gene is TRBV5-1, the J gene TRBJ1-3; TRBD1 matches at 7 bases. The CDR3 has 15 residues. The J segment lost 0 bases and the V segment lost 5 bases, leaving 5 bases of the junction unmatched. From germline, CDR1 is SGHRS and CDR2 YFSETQ. The CDR3 sequence: CASREGASSGNTIYF. DNA for the CDR3: TGCGCCAGCAGGGAGGGGGCCAGCTCTGGAAACACCATATATTTT.

The chain carries TRBV30 and TRBJ1-3, with a tentative D call TRBD1 (5 bases). The CDR3 loop spans 13 amino acids. Germline V gene lookup returns CDR1 GTSNPN and CDR2 SVGIG (reference sequence). The germline V and J ends were trimmed by 5 bases and 1 base, with 9 bases remaining between them. CDR3: CAWGGFSGNTIYF. CDR3 DNA: TGTGCCTGGGGGGGGTTTTCTGGAAACACCATATATTTT.

The chain recombines TRBV18 with TRBJ2-1, with 8 bases fitting TRBD2. The CDR3 consists of 16 residues. CDR1 and CDR2 (germline): KGHSH, LQKENI. The V and J ends lost 2 bases and 2 bases, in that order; junction bases with no gene match: 5. The CDR3 loop reads CASSPGGRLTYNEQFF. CDR3 nucleotide sequence: TGTGCCAGCTCACCAGGCGGGAGGCTTACCTACAATGAGCAGTTCTTC. The full variable domain, its missing parts supplied by reference TRBV18 and TRBJ2-1, is NAGVMQNPRHLVRRRGQEARLRCSPMKGHSHVYWYRQLPEEGLKFMVYLQKENIIDESGMPKERFSAEFPKEGPSILRIQQVVRGDSAAYFCASSPGGRLTYNEQFFGPGTRLTVL.

This chain joins TRBV25-1 and TRBJ1-3, with D uncertain. Germline values: CDR1 MGHDK, CDR2 SYGVNS. The ends were cut back, 4 bases at V and 9 bases at J, with 16 bases in the middle. The length of the CDR3 is 14 residues. In nucleotides, the CDR3 is TGTGCCAGCAGTGTCGGACCGGAGGAGGTCACCATATATTTT. Translated: CASSVGPEEVTIYF.

This rearrangement joins TRBV19 to TRBJ1-5, with 7 nucleotides matching TRBD1. V trimming: 3 bases; J trimming: 3 bases; junction bases outside the gene matches: 8. The germline V gene has CDR1 LNHDA and CDR2 SQIVND (reference sequence). This CDR3 region has 16 residues. The CDR3, as DNA: TGTGCCAGTAGTATCAAAGCAGGGGGAGTCAATCAGCCCCAGCATTTT. Residues: CASSIKAGGVNQPQHF.

This clone was seen a handful of times. The chain recombines TRBV4-2 with TRBJ2-7, with TRBD2 matching 10 bases. Germline CDR1 LGHNA, CDR2 YNFKEQ. The CDR3 covers 15 residues. The J segment lost 3 bases and the V segment lost 0 bases, leaving 2 bases of the junction unmatched. CDR3: CASSQETSGRYEQYF. The CDR3 region has the DNA TGTGCCAGCAGCCAAGAGACTAGCGGGCGCTACGAGCAGTACTTC.

The chain employs TRBV5-6 and TRBJ1-1; D call uncertain. Germline values: CDR1 SGHDT, CDR2 YYEEEE. The CDR3 has 13 amino acids. Trimming removed 4 bases from V and 4 bases from J, with 11 bases in between. This chain's CDR3 is CASSVGVGTEAFF. The CDR3 coding sequence is TGTGCCAGCAGCGTCGGGGTCGGCACTGAAGCTTTCTTT.

This clone is a singleton in its sample. The rearrangement links TRBV5-1 to TRBJ2-1, with TRBD1 as a possible D gene (6 bases). Trimming removed 0 bases at V and 8 bases at J, with 12 bases between. The CDR3 covers 14 residues. In germline, CDR1 is SGHRS, CDR2 YFSETQ. CDR3 loop: CASSLATGRDEQFF. The CDR3 DNA sequence: TGCGCCAGCAGCTTGGCTACAGGGAGAGATGAGCAGTTCTTC. Looking up the rest from reference TRBV5-1 and TRBJ2-1 gives the full variable domain: KAGVTQTPRYLIKTRGQQVTLSCSPISGHRSVSWYQQTPGQGLQFLFEYFSETQRNKGNFPGRFSGRQFSNSRSEMNVSTLELGDSALYLCASSLATGRDEQFFGPGTRLTVL.

The chain combines TRBV27 with TRBJ2-7; 7 nucleotides line up with TRBD2. The CDR3 sequence is 15 residues long. J gave up 3 bases and V 0 bases, and 5 bases lay outside the gene matches. In germline, CDR1 is MNHEY, CDR2 SMNVEV (reference sequence). In nucleotides, the CDR3 is TGTGCCAGCAGTTTATCTGCGGGAGCTTTCTACGAGCAGTACTTC. Translation: CASSLSAGAFYEQYF.

This chain uses TRBV19 with TRBJ2-5; the match to TRBD1 covers 7 bases. J gave up 3 bases and V 6 bases, and 10 bases lay outside the gene matches. This CDR3 has 15 residues. CDR1 LNHDA and CDR2 SQIVND come from the germline V gene (reference sequence). The CDR3 here is CASRMGQMKEETQYF. The CDR3 region has the DNA TGTGCCAGTAGGATGGGACAGATGAAGGAAGAGACCCAGTACTTC.